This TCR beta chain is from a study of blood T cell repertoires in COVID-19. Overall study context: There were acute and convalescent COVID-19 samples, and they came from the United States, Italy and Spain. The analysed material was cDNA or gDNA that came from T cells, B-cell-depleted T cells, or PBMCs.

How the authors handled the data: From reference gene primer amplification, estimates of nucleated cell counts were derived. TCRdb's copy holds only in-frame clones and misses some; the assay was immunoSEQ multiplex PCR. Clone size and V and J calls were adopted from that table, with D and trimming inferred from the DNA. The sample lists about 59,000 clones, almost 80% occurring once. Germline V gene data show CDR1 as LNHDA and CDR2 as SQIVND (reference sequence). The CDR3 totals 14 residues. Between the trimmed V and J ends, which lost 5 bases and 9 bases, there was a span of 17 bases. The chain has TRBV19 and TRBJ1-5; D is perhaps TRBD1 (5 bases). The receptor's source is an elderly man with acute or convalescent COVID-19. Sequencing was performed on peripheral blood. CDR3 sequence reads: CASSVTGPGPPQHF. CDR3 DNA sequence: TGTGCCAGTAGTGTAACAGGCCCCGGTCCGCCCCAGCATTTT. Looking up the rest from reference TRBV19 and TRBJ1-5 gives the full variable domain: DGGITQSPKYLFRKEGQNVTLSCEQNLNHDAMYWYRQDPGQGLRLIYYSQIVNDFQKGDIAEGYSVSREKKESFPLTVTSAQKNPTAFYLCASSVTGPGPPQHFGDGTRLSIL.